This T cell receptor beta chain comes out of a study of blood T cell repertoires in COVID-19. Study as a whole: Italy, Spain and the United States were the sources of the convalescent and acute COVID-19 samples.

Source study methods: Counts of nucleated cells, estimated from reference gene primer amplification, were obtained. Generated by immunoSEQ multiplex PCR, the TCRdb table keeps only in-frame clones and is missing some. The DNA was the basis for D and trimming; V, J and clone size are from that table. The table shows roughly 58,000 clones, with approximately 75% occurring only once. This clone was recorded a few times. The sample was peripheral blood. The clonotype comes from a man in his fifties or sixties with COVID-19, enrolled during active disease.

Here the CDR3 DNA reads TGTGCCAGCAGGAAAAGACAGGGAAACACTGAAGCTTTCTTT. It codes for CASRKRQGNTEAFF. V gene TRBV27 combines with J gene TRBJ1-1, with TRBD1 identical over 7 bases. Germline CDR1 reads MNHEY; CDR2 reads SMNVEV (reference sequence). The CDR3 totals 14 residues. V lost 6 bases to trimming and J lost 2 bases; unmatched junction nucleotides: 6.